These 10 T cell receptor beta chains share one sample of origin, sequenced in a study of somatic mutations in cytotoxic T cells in rheumatoid arthritis. The repertoire was sequenced with immunoSEQ multiplex PCR; TCRdb's copy has only in-frame clones and lacks some. Of approximately 14,000 clones detected, roughly 75% appear once; the ten largest clones hold roughly 13%. Sequencing was carried out using CD8+ T cells sorted from blood. All receptors come from an adult with rheumatoid arthritis.

This sequence joins TRBV6-6 and TRBJ2-3; D is uncertain. This CDR3 spans 14 amino acids. V lost 0 bases and J 10 bases, leaving 14 bases between the germline ends. CDR1 is MNHNY and CDR2 is SVGAGI in the germline V gene (reference sequence). The CDR3 reads CASSYSSTADAQYF. DNA of the CDR3: TGTGCCAGCAGTTACTCGTCCACGGCGGATGCGCAGTATTTT.

This rearrangement joins TRBV6-1 to TRBJ2-7, with D unresolved. This CDR3 spans 14 amino acids. Per germline, CDR1 MNHNS and CDR2 SASEGT. V was pared by 4 bases and J by 2 bases, with 12 bases between. This CDR3 reads CASSGVGSPYEQYF. CDR3 DNA: TGTGCCAGCAGTGGGGTGGGGTCTCCCTACGAGCAGTACTTC.

This clone was observed a handful of times. This sequence joins TRBV5-6 and TRBJ2-7; 7 bases are shared with TRBD1. CDR3 length: 14 amino acids. The J segment lost 2 bases and the V segment lost 4 bases, leaving 6 bases of the junction unmatched. The germline V gene encodes CDR1 SGHDT and CDR2 YYEEEE. In DNA, the CDR3 is TGTGCCAGCAGCCACGGACAGGACACCTACGAGCAGTACTTC. This gives the protein CASSHGQDTYEQYF.

The rearrangement links TRBV7-9 to TRBJ2-1; 7 nucleotides agree with TRBD1. This CDR3 has 13 residues. J was trimmed by 11 bases and V by 2 bases; bases with no gene match: 6. Germline V gene data show CDR1 as SEHNR and CDR2 as FQNEAQ (reference sequence). DNA of the CDR3: TGTGCCAGCAGCTTACAAGGGGGCCCTAAGCAGTTCTTC. Protein product: CASSLQGGPKQFF.

This rearrangement joins TRBV5-1 to TRBJ1-1; weak D call: TRBD1 (6 bases). V was pared by 1 base and J by 0 bases, with 7 bases between. This CDR3 has 14 amino acids. Per the germline V gene, CDR1 is SGHRS and CDR2 is YFSETQ. CDR3 sequence (DNA): TGCGCCAGCAGCTTGACAGGGATGAACACTGAAGCTTTCTTT. Translating it yields CASSLTGMNTEAFF.

This clone was observed a handful of times. The rearrangement uses TRBV4-1 and TRBJ2-5; tentatively, D is TRBD1 (5 bases). The CDR3 length is 13 residues. Germline V lookup: CDR1 MGHRA, CDR2 YSYEKL. Trimming left V 4 bases short and J 5 bases short, with 11 bases between. For the CDR3, the DNA is TGCGCCAGCAGCCTCCAGGGTTTTGAGACCCAGTACTTC. It encodes CASSLQGFETQYF.

This chain uses TRBV28 with TRBJ1-2; D gene ambiguous. The CDR3 spans 15 residues. V gave up 4 bases and J gave up 4 bases, with 16 bases separating them. CDR1 and CDR2 (germline): MDHEN, SYDVKM. In DNA form, the CDR3 reads TGTGCCAGCAGTTCCCGGGTGGTCAAGGGCTATGGCTACACCTTC. Residues: CASSSRVVKGYGYTF.

The CDR3 here is CASSLVGTVGGYGYTF. Here the CDR3 DNA reads TGTGCCAGCAGCTTGGTGGGGACAGTTGGAGGCTATGGCTACACCTTC. J is TRBJ1-2 and V is TRBV5-4; 7 nucleotides agree with TRBD1. The CDR3 has 16 amino acids. The germline V gene has CDR1 SGHNT and CDR2 YYREEE (reference sequence). Unmatched junction bases numbered 9, after V lost 0 bases and J lost 4 bases.

In this sample, this clone turned up once. V gene TRBV28 combines with J gene TRBJ2-3; tentative D call: TRBD2 (7 bases). From germline, CDR1 is MDHEN and CDR2 SYDVKM. The CDR3 loop spans 17 amino acids. V was shortened by 1 base and J by 6 bases, with 20 bases between the two germline ends. The CDR3 nucleotides are TGTGCCAGCAGTTTATACCCCGGGGGGCAGGGTATGGATACGCAGTATTTT. Translation gives CASSLYPGGQGMDTQYF.

The chain couples TRBV27 to TRBJ1-2, with 9 bases identical to TRBD1. In germline, CDR1 is MNHEY, CDR2 SMNVEV (reference sequence). CDR3 length: 15 amino acids. The junction had 8 bases not matched to a gene; V was cut back by 5 bases and J by 4 bases. The CDR3 DNA is TGTGCCAGCAGTACGCGACAGGGGGAGCTCTATGGCTACACCTTC. Translating gives CASSTRQGELYGYTF.